This TCR beta chain comes out of a study of cytomegalovirus exposure and HLA in healthy donors (dated by TCRdb to the late 2010s). Study-level background: According to an earlier analysis of 587 of the donors, 150 million to 200 million T cells yielded approximately 120 million unique TCR beta sequences and less than 300 Gb of sequence data. The study used immunosequencing to profile the T cell repertoires of 666 subjects and linked those repertoires to cytomegalovirus serostatus. Alongside the repertoire data, information on donor age, sex, ethnicity and CMV serostatus was compiled. HLA typing covered class I and class II loci at four-digit resolution. To decide whether each TCR beta V gene segment behaved as functional or pseudogenic, an earlier analysis of approximately 620 of the donors relied on high-throughput TCR beta sequencing. In the later analysis, no new phenotypic data were used to find candidate immune exposures; instead, reliance was placed on TCR beta sequences and their occurrence across donors. Because of strong linkage in the cohort, roughly five DR-DQ haplotypes were treated as single units for association and clustering. Every discovery cohort repertoire had been produced on one sequencing platform. The number of typed donors differed by locus: about 620-630 for A, B, C, DRB1 and DQB1; 522 for DQA1; fewer than 610 for DPA1; and roughly 470 for DPB1. The study aimed to test whether signatures of past pathogen exposure could be identified by cataloging public T cell receptors. High-throughput TCR immunosequencing, statistical association of individual TCRs with disease status, and machine learning were combined to predict cytomegalovirus infection status. A separate validation cohort of some 130 different subjects was used in addition to the approximately 640-subject first cohort. Of the 300 to 400 genotyped donors, approximately 83% fell in the genetic ancestry cluster associated with self-reported Caucasian donors. A later genetic analysis used genome-wide SNP genotypes for about 55% of the 666 donors, treating that subset as a discovery cohort. Among almost 400 genotyped donors of the cohort, an average of approximately 240,000 unique TCR beta nucleotide sequences were sequenced per donor, around 20% of them non-productive. A later analysis re-examined previously published TCR beta repertoires from just over 650 donors and added high-resolution HLA genotyping to investigate patterns of TCR occurrence. Approximately 310 gigabases of sequencing data and 75 million to 85 million unique TCR sequences made up an early release that covered some 640 HLA-typed donors.

The method was the immunoSEQ multiplex PCR assay. For the multiplex PCR, a mixture combining 60 forward primers for TCR Vbeta segments and 13 reverse primers for TCR Jbeta segments was used. The CDR3 region of rearranged TCR beta genes was amplified from genomic DNA with a multiplex PCR assay. The amplified TCR beta libraries were sequenced on the Illumina HiSeq System as 87-base-pair reads. From the authors' description of their analysis: A later analysis tallied 70 million to 100 million unique TCR beta chains across the 610 or so repertoires, and some 10 million of those chains were shared by two or more donors. Raw reads were error-corrected and collapsed into unique sequences by a nearest-neighbor algorithm in which closely related sequences were merged to remove PCR and sequencing errors. CDR3 sequences were aligned to IMGT reference sequences to assign V, D and J gene segments. For a sequence to be retained, a match of at least six nucleotides to both a V gene segment and a J gene segment was required. A rearrangement was called productive if the CDR3 had no stop codons and remained in frame with V and J, and every other rearrangement was called non-productive. CDR3 was defined according to IMGT convention as the region running from the second conserved V-encoded cysteine to the conserved J-encoded phenylalanine. The earlier analysis of roughly 590 of the donors excluded sequences that lacked an unambiguous match to a single V gene segment. In an earlier analysis of 450 to 750 of the donors, a V segment was called functional when productive rearrangements were above 56.7%, and segregating when the standard deviation between donors exceeded 5%. To diagnose cytomegalovirus status from the catalog of TCR beta chain sequences, a statistical classification framework was built. A later analysis assigned V and J genes by comparing TCR nucleotide sequences with IMGT/GENE-DB human TR gene sequences. Using the TCRdist pipeline, a later analysis assigned CDR3 sequences along with most-parsimonious VDJ recombination scenarios. In a later analysis, each TCR beta chain was defined by its CDR3 amino acid sequence together with its V-gene family, and reads lacking a unique V-gene family were excluded. A later analysis removed several hundred highly shared, low-generation-probability nucleotide sequences to deal with suspected cross-contamination and a sequencing artifact. In a later analysis, a clonal expansion index for each public chain was calculated from normalized within-repertoire ranks of inferred template counts. A later analysis computed generation probabilities with a VDJ recombination model fitted to out-of-frame rearrangements, and checked the results against IGoR. In a later analysis, TCR-TCR, TCR-HLA and TCR-CMV co-occurrence was scored with hypergeometric tests, and a repertoire-size bias correction was applied to TCR pairs. False discovery rates were estimated in a later analysis by permuting HLA or CMV assignments 20 times. In a later analysis, co-occurring TCRs were grouped with DBSCAN, and TCRdist sequence similarity was added when clustering was performed within HLA-allele-positive subsets. Co-occurrence clustering excluded repertoires with fewer than 30,000 or more than 120,000 public chains, plus five with anomalous nucleotide sharing. TCRdb mirrors the immuneACCESS table, restricted to in-frame sequences. Some clones are absent from its copies; in checked studies, under half trace to an unresolved V gene, and the reason for the others is unknown. V and J calls plus clone size are reproduced from that table; the DNA served to infer D and trimming. Within this sample are roughly 100,000 clones, with over 75% of them counted one time only. The ten most abundant clones make up 6% to 8% of the sample.

Of note for this clone: The antigen it recognizes is unknown. The record has no base qualities; no much larger clone is one base away.

The CDR1 and CDR2 encoded by the germline V gene are LGHNA and YSLEER. The junction carries 13 bases between V and J, which are trimmed by 0 bases and 5 bases respectively. From cysteine to phenylalanine, the CDR3 is 15 amino acids long. The kept DNA is CDR3 alone, 45 bases in frame from the first base. Broader findings and caveats from the paper: According to a later genetic analysis, donors in an Asian-associated ancestry cluster had fewer N-insertions in productive TCRs than the roughly 670-donor mean. Correlated functional status among segregating V segments might be attributable to linkage disequilibrium, but an unknown experimental factor could not be ruled out. In vitro tests confirmed that a few of the cytomegalovirus-associated TCR beta chains recognize cytomegalovirus antigens. In a later analysis, most CMV-associated TCR beta chains were found to appear HLA-restricted, with HLA associations seemingly driven largely by CMV exposure. In this cohort, only TCR beta chains were sequenced, and detectable features were limited by the absence of alpha or paired-chain data. In a later analysis, HLA-associated TCR beta chains showed more clonal expansion and lower generation probabilities than non-associated chains that were equally common. Immune exposure information for the cohort was limited to CMV serostatus. Some IMGT-functional V segments, including TRBV6-2 and TRBV6-3, could not be told apart with the 87-base-pair reads, so those segments were excluded. A cluster of highly shared sequence variants was judged likely to be a technical artifact of the sequencing pipeline. In the study, around 150 TCR beta chains were listed as associated with cytomegalovirus. In a later genetic analysis, a missense DCLRE1C variant was associated with V-gene and J-gene trimming of TCR beta chains, and the association was replicated in an independent cohort. Most TCR sequences were seen in very few donors, while some public TCRs were found in many individuals. The presence/absence analyses assumed that sequencing depth was roughly uniform across donors, and that assumption may not be true. Around 16 rarely observed V segments, including chromosome 9 orphons, were excluded from the earlier analysis of just under 600 of the donors because counts were too low. A further reported finding was that TCR beta sequences accurately predicted the HLA-A and HLA-B alleles for most subjects in the first cohort. Strong co-occurrence of HLA alleles, especially DR and DQ, made assigning TCR associations to individual alleles difficult. It was suggested by the authors that the approach could potentially be generalized to other disease states and immunological phenotypes. Because HLA typing was unavailable for some donors at each locus, only the typed subset was used in association tests. Cytomegalovirus status was reported to be diagnosed by the classifier with high specificity and sensitivity in both the original and validation cohorts. According to a later analysis, parvovirus B19, influenza, CMV and Epstein-Barr virus appeared linked to several top co-occurrence clusters. In a later analysis, TCR association rates were found to vary across HLA loci, with the most associated TCRs seen for DRB1 alleles and the fewest for HLA-C alleles. At a false discovery rate of 0.05, a later analysis linked roughly 17,000 TCR beta sequences to specific HLA alleles. An earlier analysis of some 590 of the donors showed that most TCR beta V segments appeared in productive rearrangements either about 87% or about 30% of the time, which broadly matched IMGT annotations.

The cohort consisted of hundreds of healthy bone marrow donors. All cohort members were sampled while nominally healthy, although unrecorded immune exposures were likely present. The donor was CMV seropositive and was included in the group of some 290 seropositive cohort members. Each donor provided a peripheral blood sample, and peripheral blood mononuclear cells were used for TCR beta sequencing. Genomic DNA was extracted from the blood cell samples with the Qiagen DNeasy Blood Extraction Kit. In this chain, TRBV4-3 is recombined with TRBJ1-2; TRBD1 is a weak D gene call, 6 bases matching. Sequenced: PBMCs. The TCR originated in a man aged 25 to 45 in good health and CMV-seropositive. The DNA is as follows: TGCGCCAGCAGCCAAGATCTGGACAGTCAGTATGGCTACACCTTC. Its amino acids are CASSQDLDSQYGYTF.